Listed here are 2 T cell receptor beta chains from one sample, sequenced in a study of T cells after somatic rescue of genetic block. The method was immunoSEQ multiplex PCR; TCRdb's version includes in-frame clones alone and lacks a portion of them. The sample lists roughly 110,000 clones; about 90% were seen once. The sequencing sample was made of peripheral blood mononuclear cells (PBMCs). The receptor set was obtained from a woman aged 18-29 years.

J is TRBJ2-2 and V is TRBV9, with D hard to call. Germline V gene lookup returns CDR1 SGDLS and CDR2 YYNGEE. The CDR3 is made up of 13 amino acids. The V end was cut by 1 base, the J end by 7 bases, with 8 bases between. The CDR3 DNA follows: TGTGCCAGCAGCGTATATGAGAACGGGGAGCTGTTTTTT. Amino acid sequence: CASSVYENGELFF.

The chain employs TRBV11-2 and TRBJ2-7, with D perhaps TRBD1 (6 bases). V lost 0 bases to trimming and J lost 3 bases, with 12 bases between them. CDR3 length equals 15 residues. The V gene's germline CDR1 is SGHAT and CDR2 FQNNGV. CDR3 loop: CASSLDVGGHYEQYF. CDR3 DNA sequence: TGTGCCAGCAGCTTAGATGTTGGGGGACACTACGAGCAGTACTTC.